A selection of T cell receptor beta chains follows, all from one sample in a study of cytomegalovirus exposure and HLA in healthy donors. Profiled with immunoSEQ multiplex PCR; TCRdb holds only in-frame clones, not every one. Here the sample spans roughly 200,000 clones, roughly 70% being singletons. Sequencing was carried out using PBMCs. Receptors originate from a middle-aged man in good health and CMV-seropositive. The CDR3 runs from the conserved cysteine through the conserved F or W. The order of the fields is clone size, V gene, J gene, D gene, CDR3 length, CDR3 protein, CDR3 DNA. The D gene is left open where the match is weak. The size field is filled for only some rows; it gives once, few, many or a size class.

few	TRBV7-7	TRBJ2-5	TRBD2	22	CASSLSPPMVQGEAGRKETQYF	TGTGCCAGCAGCCTTTCACCACCTATGGTCCAGGGCGAAGCGGGGAGGAAAGAGACCCAGTACTTC
.	TRBV6-1	TRBJ1-1	.	16	CASSEGGLGREAEAFF	TGTGCCAGCAGTGAAGGGGGGCTCGGCCGGGAGGCTGAAGCTTTCTTT
once	TRBV29-1	TRBJ2-2	.	13	CSVAGQNTGELFF	TGCAGCGTTGCAGGACAGAACACCGGGGAGCTGTTTTTT
.	TRBV13	TRBJ2-3	TRBD2	18	CASSPGTSGGPSTDTQYF	TGTGCCAGCAGCCCCGGGACTAGCGGGGGGCCTAGCACAGATACGCAGTATTTT
.	TRBV4-1	TRBJ2-3	.	17	CASSQGVYRAGTDTQYF	TGCGCCAGCAGCCAAGGGGTTTACAGGGCTGGCACAGATACGCAGTATTTT
few	TRBV28	TRBJ1-6	.	14	CASNPSGGHSPLHF	TGTGCCAGCAACCCATCCGGGGGACATTCACCCCTCCACTTT
.	TRBV7-2	TRBJ2-7	TRBD2	15	CASSPSAGEAYEQYF	TGTGCCAGCAGCCCCTCAGCGGGGGAAGCCTACGAGCAGTACTTC
.	TRBV19	TRBJ2-7	.	14	CASSIDGASYEQYF	TGTGCCAGTAGTATAGATGGGGCTTCCTACGAGCAGTACTTC
.	TRBV6-5	TRBJ2-6	.	15	CASSYGGTGANVLTF	TGTGCCAGCAGTTACGGCGGAACTGGGGCCAACGTCCTGACTTTC
.	TRBV7-3	TRBJ2-1	TRBD2	14	CASSLSGGWNEQFF	TGTGCCAGCAGCCTTAGCGGGGGGTGGAATGAGCAGTTCTTC
.	TRBV5-1	TRBJ1-2	TRBD1	15	CASSLSGGASDGYTF	TGCGCCAGCAGCTTGTCAGGGGGCGCGTCAGATGGCTACACCTTC
.	TRBV6-6	TRBJ1-3	.	13	CASSYDFGNTIYF	TGTGCCAGCAGTTACGACTTCGGAAACACCATATATTTT
.	TRBV5-1	TRBJ2-5	.	15	CASSLARPERETQYF	TGCGCCAGCAGCTTGGCCAGGCCAGAACGAGAGACCCAGTACTTC
.	TRBV6-5	TRBJ2-1	.	14	CASSYPAAPNEQFF	TGTGCCAGCAGTTACCCCGCAGCGCCCAATGAGCAGTTCTTC
.	TRBV7-9	TRBJ2-1	.	16	CSSSLAPRGPYNEQFF	TGTTCCAGCAGCTTAGCGCCCAGGGGTCCCTACAATGAGCAGTTCTTC
few	TRBV27	TRBJ1-1	.	14	CASSLLGVGTEAFF	TGTGCCAGCTCCCTCCTGGGTGTCGGGACTGAAGCTTTCTTT
.	TRBV7-9	TRBJ2-4	TRBD1	18	CASSKSFQGAGTKNIQYF	TGTGCCAGCAGCAAATCATTCCAGGGGGCTGGTACCAAAAACATTCAGTACTTC
.	TRBV5-1	TRBJ2-7	.	14	CASSVEGNGYEQYF	TGCGCCAGCAGCGTGGAGGGGAATGGGTACGAGCAGTACTTC
.	TRBV29-1	TRBJ1-4	TRBD1	12	CSVEPAGGKLFF	TGCAGCGTTGAGCCGGCAGGGGGGAAACTGTTTTTT
.	TRBV5-5	TRBJ1-1	.	13	CASSLVLNTEAFF	TGTGCCAGCAGCCTCGTCCTAAACACTGAAGCTTTCTTT
.	TRBV9	TRBJ2-1	TRBD2	16	CASSGGLAGGSGEQFF	TGTGCCAGCAGCGGAGGACTAGCGGGGGGCTCCGGTGAGCAGTTCTTC
.	TRBV7-9	TRBJ2-7	.	16	CASSLLGAVGAYEQYF	TGTGCCAGCAGTTTATTAGGGGCGGTAGGGGCCTACGAGCAGTACTTC
few	TRBV6-5	TRBJ2-7	TRBD2	16	CASSYSGSGGRIEQYF	TGTGCCAGCAGTTACTCGGGGTCGGGGGGGAGGATCGAGCAGTACTTC
.	TRBV11-2	TRBJ2-2	.	15	CASSLGQFITGELFF	TGTGCCAGCAGCTTAGGACAGTTCATCACCGGGGAGCTGTTTTTT
.	TRBV11-2	TRBJ2-7	TRBD2	14	CASSLYPSGYEQYF	TGTGCCAGCAGCTTATATCCTAGCGGCTACGAGCAGTACTTC
once	TRBV11-1	TRBJ1-1	.	15	CASSAGVSSNTEAFF	TGTGCCAGCAGCGCGGGGGTCAGCTCCAACACTGAAGCTTTCTTT
.	TRBV27	TRBJ2-2	TRBD2	14	CASGPWGGTGELFF	TGTGCCAGCGGCCCCTGGGGGGGGACCGGGGAGCTGTTTTTT
.	TRBV28	TRBJ2-7	.	14	CASSLLSGSYEQYF	TGTGCCAGCAGTCTTCTTTCAGGTTCCTACGAGCAGTACTTC
once	TRBV7-9	TRBJ1-2	TRBD1	15	CASSLPVDRAGGYTF	TGTGCCAGCAGCTTACCTGTCGACAGGGCGGGCGGCTACACCTTC
.	TRBV27	TRBJ1-2	TRBD1	13	CASSFDRGDGYTF	TGTGCCAGCAGTTTCGACAGGGGAGATGGCTACACCTTC
few	TRBV11-2	TRBJ2-3	.	12	CASRPGADTQYF	TGTGCCAGCAGACCAGGGGCCGATACGCAGTATTTT